The present entry profiles one T cell receptor (beta chain) with its context. As yet, its antigen is unknown. This sample is part of a study of OX40 agonist ivuxolimab in advanced cancers. As for the study in general: Partial responses were achieved by three patients, of whom one had hepatocellular carcinoma and two had cutaneous melanoma.

Overall study results and limits: Clones of CD4+ and CD8+ blood T cells grew by week 6 at doses of 0.1 to 3.0 mg/kg. In general, CD8+ T cells held more expanded clones than CD4+ did, on average.

Method: immunoSEQ multiplex PCR; TCRdb's copy keeps in-frame clones and lacks some. This sample has 80,000 to 85,000 clones; 86% occur once, and the top ten carry 6.5%. The CDR3 runs to 17 residues. V dropped 5 bases and J dropped 0; count of bases not matched to a gene: 12. The germline CDR1 and CDR2 sequences are SGHVS and FQNEAQ. The material was CD4+ or CD8+ T cells sorted from blood, obtained in a trial of the OX40 agonist ivuxolimab. The receptor was isolated from an adult with an advanced solid tumor such as melanoma, head and neck, liver or kidney cancer. The rearrangement uses TRBV7-8 and TRBJ2-7; TRBD1 matches at 8 bases. This CDR3 reads CASSHRTGSISSYEQYF. The CDR3 bases are TGTGCCAGCAGCCATCGGACAGGGAGCATTAGCTCCTACGAGCAGTACTTC.